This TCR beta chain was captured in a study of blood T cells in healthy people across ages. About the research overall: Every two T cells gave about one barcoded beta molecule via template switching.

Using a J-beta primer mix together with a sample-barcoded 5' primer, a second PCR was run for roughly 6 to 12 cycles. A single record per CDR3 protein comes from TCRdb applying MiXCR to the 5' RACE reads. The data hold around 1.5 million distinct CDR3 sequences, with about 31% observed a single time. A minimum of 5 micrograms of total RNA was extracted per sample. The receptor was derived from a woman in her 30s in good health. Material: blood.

DNA of the CDR3: TGTGCCAGCAGTGAAGCGCTTTCGTCATCGGGGGGGAATCAGCCCCAGCATTTT. It codes for CASSEALSSSGGNQPQHF. The rearrangement uses TRBV6-1 and TRBJ1-5, with D possibly being TRBD1 (5 bases). This CDR3 is built from 18 residues. Trimming cost V 0 bases and J 4 bases, with 19 bases left between them. Germline values: CDR1 MNHNS, CDR2 SASEGT.